What follows describes a single T cell receptor (beta chain). These data come from a study of blood T cell repertoires in COVID-19. This table comes from immunoSEQ multiplex PCR, and its TCRdb copy is limited to in-frame clones, with some not included. The table shows more than 150,000 clones, with approximately 80% occurring only once. The CDR3 runs 15 residues. Germline V CDR1 and CDR2: MNHEY, SMNVEV (reference sequence). Trimming took 2 bases from V and 7 from J; bases not matched to a gene: 10. Enrollees, roughly 18 to 89 years old, lived in 20 to 25 US areas. Sequencing was performed on PBMCs or T cells enriched from blood (not recorded which). The TCR was taken from a man aged 35-49 years who had recovered from COVID-19. The rearrangement joins TRBV27 to TRBJ1-2; TRBD1 matches at 7 bases. Here the CDR3 reads CASSLVGTEGLGYTF. In DNA form, the CDR3 reads TGTGCCAGCAGTTTAGTCGGGACAGAGGGCCTTGGCTACACCTTC.